Listed here are 24 T cell receptor beta chains from one sample, sequenced in a study of cytomegalovirus exposure and HLA in healthy donors. The PCR used 60 Vbeta and 13 Jbeta primers. The method was immunoSEQ multiplex PCR; TCRdb's version includes in-frame clones alone and lacks a portion of them. The table lists about 200,000 clones, over 75% of them singletons, with more than 1.5% in the top ten. What was sequenced was PBMCs. Receptors originate from a man between 18 and 29 years old in good health and CMV-seronegative.

This clone turned up a few times. J is TRBJ1-4 and V is TRBV4-1; no reliable D call. CDR3 length: 12 residues. CDR1 and CDR2 from the germline V gene are MGHRA and YSYEKL. V lost 0 bases and J lost 8, with 4 bases in between. As DNA, the CDR3 is TGCGCCAGCAGCCAAGAGAGAGAAAAACTGTTTTTT. Its protein is CASSQEREKLFF.

V is TRBV4-3 and J is TRBJ2-3; 9 positions match TRBD2. The CDR3 runs to 16 residues. The germline V gene encodes CDR1 LGHNA and CDR2 YSLEER. V gave up 4 bases and J gave up 0 bases; unmatched junction bases: 5. The CDR3 reads CASSLSLAGSTDTQYF. CDR3 DNA sequence: TGCGCCAGCAGCCTGTCCCTAGCGGGGAGCACAGATACGCAGTATTTT.

The chain links TRBV5-1 to TRBJ2-1; 9 nucleotides match TRBD2. The germline CDR1 and CDR2 sequences are SGHRS and YFSETQ. CDR3 length: 18 amino acids. The junction had 17 bases not matched to a gene; V was cut back by 2 bases and J by 8 bases. The CDR3 sequence: CASSLDVGGTSTNHEQFF. The CDR3, as DNA: TGCGCCAGCAGCTTAGATGTGGGCGGGACTAGCACGAACCATGAGCAGTTCTTC.

The chain uses TRBV6-5 and TRBJ1-2; D is possibly TRBD1 (5 bases). The CDR3 loop spans 13 amino acids. Germline loops: CDR1 MNHEY, CDR2 SVGAGI. Trimming took off 5 bases at V and 7 bases at J, with 14 bases between the two ends. In DNA form, the CDR3 reads TGTGCCAGCAGTGCAACATCGGACACTGGCTACACCTTC. Encoded protein: CASSATSDTGYTF.

This clone showed up just a few times. The V call is TRBV6-7, the J call TRBJ2-3, with D tentatively TRBD2 (7 bases). TRBV6-7 has ORF status, its function being uncertain. Trimming shortened V by 7 bases and J by 4 bases, and 18 bases separated the two germline ends. The CDR3 is made up of 15 amino acids. CDR3 in amino acids: CASTNTPGGADTQYF. CDR3 nucleotides: TGTGCCAGCACCAACACCCCGGGGGGCGCAGATACGCAGTATTTT.

This clone has only a few counts. This chain links TRBV6-5 with TRBJ2-7, with TRBD2 as a possible D gene (5 bases). Trimming pared 7 bases from V and 3 bases from J, leaving 7 bases between. The CDR3 is 11 amino acids. Germline values: CDR1 MNHEY, CDR2 SVGAGI. The CDR3 is CASTRGYEQYF. As DNA, the CDR3 is TGTGCCAGCACCCGGGGCTACGAGCAGTACTTC.

This sequence joins TRBV14 and TRBJ2-7, with D maybe TRBD2 (6 bases). Trimming cost V 0 bases and J 4 bases, with 10 bases left between them. The CDR3 consists of 14 residues. CDR1 is SGHDN, CDR2 FVKESK, per germline. In DNA form, the CDR3 reads TGTGCCAGCAGCCAAGATATCCGGGGGTACGAGCAGTACTTC. This translates into CASSQDIRGYEQYF.

The chain is built from TRBV9 and TRBJ2-2; no clear D. CDR3 length: 12 residues. Germline V gene lookup returns CDR1 SGDLS and CDR2 YYNGEE. The ends were cut back, 0 bases at V and 5 bases at J, with 2 bases in the middle. CDR3 in DNA: TGTGCCAGCAGCGTAGCGACCGGGGAGCTGTTTTTT. This gives the protein CASSVATGELFF.

V usage is TRBV11-2 and J usage is TRBJ2-7; tentative D call: TRBD2 (5 bases). CDR1 is SGHAT, CDR2 FQNNGV, per germline. There are 14 residues in the CDR3. Between the trimmed V and J ends, which lost 3 bases and 5 bases, there was a span of 14 bases. CDR3 DNA: TGTGCCAGCAGCTTGGACTGGGCTAGGAACGAGCAGTACTTC. The encoded protein is CASSLDWARNEQYF.

This chain links TRBV27 with TRBJ1-2; 8 bases map to TRBD1. The CDR3 is 14 residues long. Germline V gives CDR1 MNHEY, CDR2 SMNVEV (reference sequence). Germline trimming cut 5 bases from V and 1 base from J; bases unmatched to any gene: 3. The CDR3 spells CASSRTGNNYGYTF. The CDR3 DNA is TGTGCCAGCAGTCGGACAGGGAATAACTATGGCTACACCTTC.

The chain uses TRBV19 and TRBJ1-2; no firm D call. Trimming shortened V by 6 bases and J by 0 bases, and 17 bases separated the two germline ends. CDR1 LNHDA and CDR2 SQIVND come from the germline V gene (reference sequence). The CDR3 totals 16 residues. CDR3 DNA sequence: TGTGCCAGTAGGAAGAGAGAGTTGGTTCCTAACTATGGCTACACCTTC. It specifies CASRKRELVPNYGYTF.

The chain combines TRBV19 with TRBJ1-1; TRBD1 might be the D (6 bases). The V end lost 1 base, the J end lost 8 bases, and 14 bases lay between the germline ends. The germline V gene has CDR1 LNHDA and CDR2 SQIVND (reference sequence). The CDR3 contains 14 residues. The CDR3 DNA is TGTGCCAGTAGTATAGTACAGGGCCAACACGAAGCTTTCTTT. This sequence encodes CASSIVQGQHEAFF.

V gene TRBV4-1 combines with J gene TRBJ1-5, with 7 bases lining up with TRBD1. CDR3 length: 15 residues. Germline CDR1 is MGHRA and CDR2 is YSYEKL. V lost 3 bases to trimming and J lost 5 bases; unmatched junction nucleotides: 7. The CDR3 reads CASSQDFGTDQPQHF. The CDR3 coding sequence is TGCGCCAGCAGCCAGGATTTTGGGACAGATCAGCCCCAGCATTTT.

This chain links TRBV30 with TRBJ2-5, with TRBD2 as a possible D gene (7 bases). The DNA end is more similar to TRBJ2-7, so the J call may be wrong. CDR3 length: 14 amino acids. Germline assignment: CDR1 GTSNPN and CDR2 SVGIG (reference sequence). The CDR3 region is CAWSVLGGPGEQYF. CDR3 DNA: TGTGCCTGGAGTGTACTGGGGGGGCCGGGCGAGCAGTACTTC.

A few counts support this clone. The V and J genes are TRBV5-1 and TRBJ2-1; 8 bases are shared with TRBD2. J was trimmed by 2 bases and V by 4 bases; bases with no gene match: 5. The CDR3 totals 15 residues. Germline assignment: CDR1 SGHRS and CDR2 YFSETQ. CDR3 sequence (DNA): TGCGCCAGCAGCATGAATAGCGGGGCCTACAATGAGCAGTTCTTC. Its translation: CASSMNSGAYNEQFF.

This clone was counted once. The CDR3 is CAIIDSSGNTIYF. CDR3 sequence (DNA): TGTGCCATCATTGACAGCTCTGGAAACACCATATATTTT. The chain is built from TRBV10-3 and TRBJ1-3, with a weak D call TRBD1 (5 bases). Deletions cut 7 bases from V and 0 bases from J, with 7 bases between. This CDR3 is built from 13 residues. The V gene's germline CDR1 is ENHRY and CDR2 SYGVKD.

The V call is TRBV30, the J call TRBJ2-1; 11 nucleotides align to TRBD1. V dropped 3 bases and J dropped 9; count of bases not matched to a gene: 4. Germline lookup yields CDR1 GTSNPN and CDR2 SVGIG (reference sequence). This CDR3 comprises 13 residues. The DNA of the CDR3 is TGTGCCTGGAGGGGGACAGGGGGAAGTGAGCAGTTCTTC. The encoded protein is CAWRGTGGSEQFF.

The gene calls are TRBV28 and TRBJ1-2; 7 nucleotides match TRBD1. J lost 4 bases, V lost 4 bases, and 6 bases had no gene match. CDR1 is MDHEN, CDR2 SYDVKM, per germline. There are 14 residues in the CDR3. The CDR3 region has the DNA TGTGCCAGCAGTTCTGCTACAGGGGTCTATGGCTACACCTTC. As protein: CASSSATGVYGYTF.

This clone was observed at least ten times. The chain joins TRBV6-5 to TRBJ1-6, with D perhaps TRBD1 (5 bases). Germline values: CDR1 MNHEY, CDR2 SVGAGI. The V end was cut by 5 bases, the J end by 7 bases, with 12 bases between. The CDR3 has 14 residues. Written as DNA, the CDR3 is TGTGCCAGCAGTCTCACAGGAGAGAATTCACCCCTCCACTTT. Protein sequence: CASSLTGENSPLHF.

This chain joins TRBV4-2 and TRBJ1-1; no reliable D call. This CDR3 has 14 amino acids. The V gene lost 4 bases and the J gene lost 5 bases, with 14 bases spanning the gap. Germline CDR1 LGHNA, CDR2 YNFKEQ. The CDR3 spells CASSRTGVGTEAFF. CDR3 DNA sequence: TGTGCCAGCAGCCGTACCGGGGTTGGAACTGAAGCTTTCTTT.

This chain links TRBV7-2 with TRBJ2-2; D ambiguous. The CDR3 is 13 amino acids. V was pared by 1 base and J by 6 bases, with 6 bases between. Germline loops: CDR1 SGHTA, CDR2 FQGNSA. The DNA for the CDR3 is TGTGCCAGCAGCTTAGATCCGGCCGGGGAGCTGTTTTTT. This translates into CASSLDPAGELFF.

The rearrangement uses TRBV19 and TRBJ1-5; 7 bases are a match to TRBD1. V lost 10 bases and J lost 4; bases outside the gene matches: 7. The CDR3 covers 13 residues. Germline loops: CDR1 LNHDA, CDR2 SQIVND (reference sequence). The CDR3 spells CATGNRGNQPQHF. The CDR3 DNA sequence: TGTGCCACCGGAAACAGGGGTAATCAGCCCCAGCATTTT.

The chain carries TRBV7-9 and TRBJ2-1, with TRBD1 matching over 12 bases. Germline CDR1 SEHNR, CDR2 FQNEAQ (reference sequence). J was trimmed by 15 bases and V by 1 base; bases with no gene match: 16. The CDR3 runs to 17 residues. The CDR3, as DNA: TGTGCCAGCAGCTTAGTCCCGGGACAGGGGGCTGGGGTTCTACGGTTCTTC. It specifies CASSLVPGQGAGVLRFF. The full variable domain, in which reference TRBV7-9 and TRBJ2-1 provide the parts outside the CDR3, is DTGVSQNPRHKITKRGQNVTFRCDPISEHNRLYWYRQTLGQGPEFLTYFQNEAQLEKSRLLSDRFSAERPKGSFSTLEIQRTEQGDSAMYLCASSLVPGQGAGVLRFFGPGTRLTVL.

For this clone: Mismatch with germline at one junction end may stem from a read error. The chain joins TRBV7-9 to TRBJ2-1, with 13 bases aligning to TRBD2. CDR3 length equals 16 residues. Germline V gene sequence: CDR1 SEHNR, CDR2 FQNEAQ (reference sequence). The CDR3 loop is CSSSAPLAGGLYEQFF. In DNA form, the CDR3 reads TGTTCCAGCAGCGCTCCACTAGCGGGGGGGCTTTATGAGCAGTTCTTC. The full variable domain, its missing parts supplied by reference TRBV7-9 and TRBJ2-1, is DTGVSQNPRHKITKRGQNVTFRCDPISEHNRLYWYRQTLGQGPEFLTYFQNEAQLEKSRLLSDRFSAERPKGSFSTLEIQRTEQGDSAMYLCSSSAPLAGGLYEQFFGPGTRLTVL.